This T cell receptor beta chain was observed in a study of T cell responses to AZD1222 COVID-19 vaccine. Study-level findings and limits: Clonal diversity may have been underestimated, and the donors were mostly white British, with more females than males. Only five to seven individuals given AZD1222 were seropositive at baseline.

This CDR3 has 13 amino acids. V was pared by 3 bases and J by 6 bases, with 9 bases between. The V gene's germline CDR1 is SEHNR and CDR2 FQNEAQ (reference sequence). TCRdb keeps only in-frame clones here, not all; method: immunoSEQ multiplex PCR. The sample carries 250,000 to 300,000 clones, roughly 93% recorded once. To note about this clone: The antigen is undetermined.

This chain joins TRBV7-9 and TRBJ1-5; tentatively, D is TRBD1 (5 bases). The origin of this receptor is an adult who received the AZD1222 COVID-19 vaccine. Material: peripheral blood, obtained 28 days after the second AZD1222 dose. This CDR3 is CASSLEGSQPQHF. CDR3 coding DNA: TGTGCCAGCAGCTTGGAGGGGAGTCAGCCCCAGCATTTT.